Below are 24 T cell receptor beta chains sequenced from a single sample in a study of T cell responses to AZD1222 COVID-19 vaccine (dated by TCRdb to the early 2020s). The label giving this sample's time point can be read as: baseline before first vaccination. The method behind the library was the immunoSEQ multiplex PCR assay. The source is immuneACCESS, and TCRdb retained only in-frame sequences with V and J called. Part of the clones is not carried over; for the studies checked, unresolved V genes explain less than half of this, and the remainder is unexplained. The sample table contains over 150,000 clones; only one count was recorded for 90% of them. The ten largest clones represent 18% of the sample. Sequenced here: peripheral blood, sampled on day 0 of AZD1222 vaccination. These receptors were taken from an adult in good health.

The V and J genes are TRBV19 and TRBJ2-2; TRBD2 matches 11 bases. The V and J ends lost 6 bases and 1 base, in that order; junction bases with no gene match: 4. This CDR3 has 16 amino acids. The germline V gene has CDR1 LNHDA and CDR2 SQIVND (reference sequence). The CDR3 protein is CASRSLAGGNTGELFF. In DNA, the CDR3 is TGTGCCAGTAGGAGCCTAGCGGGAGGGAACACCGGGGAGCTGTTTTTT.

This clone was seen only once. The V and J genes are TRBV19 and TRBJ1-6; no firm D call. The germline V gene has CDR1 LNHDA and CDR2 SQIVND (reference sequence). The CDR3 is 13 residues long. V was clipped by 11 bases and J by 5 bases, with 13 bases between them. The CDR3, as DNA: TGTGCCGGCTCAGGAGGCAATAATTCACCCCTCCACTTT. Residues: CAGSGGNNSPLHF.

The chain carries TRBV28 and TRBJ1-5, with 7 bases aligning to TRBD1. CDR3 size: 13 residues. Per germline, CDR1 MDHEN and CDR2 SYDVKM. Trimming at V came to 6 bases and at J to 6 bases, leaving 5 bases not matched to a gene. This chain's CDR3 is CASRGGGGQPQHF. DNA for the CDR3: TGTGCCAGCAGAGGGGGCGGGGGTCAGCCCCAGCATTTT.

The chain joins TRBV28 to TRBJ1-4; D is possibly TRBD1 (5 bases). The CDR3 is made up of 13 amino acids. The germline CDR1 and CDR2 sequences are MDHEN and SYDVKM. V lost 8 bases and J 8 bases, leaving 15 bases between the germline ends. CDR3 nucleotide sequence: TGTGCCAGCCGGGGGTCCCCTCGAGAAAAACTGTTTTTT. This encodes CASRGSPREKLFF.

The chain joins TRBV9 to TRBJ2-7; 11 positions agree with TRBD1. V shed 2 bases and J 2 bases; nucleotides not matched to a gene: 3. The CDR3 loop spans 15 amino acids. Germline lookup yields CDR1 SGDLS and CDR2 YYNGEE. CDR3 in DNA: TGTGCCAGCAGCGTGGGACAGGGGGGGACCTACGAGCAGTACTTC. Protein sequence: CASSVGQGGTYEQYF.

The chain recombines TRBV5-1 with TRBJ1-1, with D possibly being TRBD1 (5 bases). The germline CDR1 and CDR2 sequences are SGHRS and YFSETQ. Trimming shortened V by 1 base and J by 4 bases, and 11 bases separated the two germline ends. The CDR3 contains 14 residues. In nucleotides, the CDR3 is TGCGCCAGCAGCTTGTCTGGGGGAGGCACTGAAGCTTTCTTT. It encodes CASSLSGGGTEAFF.

V usage is TRBV9 and J usage is TRBJ1-1; D possibly corresponds to TRBD1 (5 bases). CDR1 is SGDLS, CDR2 YYNGEE, per germline. The CDR3 runs 15 residues. V was clipped by 4 bases and J by 4 bases, with 17 bases between them. The CDR3 region is CASSPGGGFSTEAFF. The CDR3 DNA reads as TGTGCCAGCAGCCCCGGGGGGGGTTTTAGCACTGAAGCTTTCTTT. The full variable domain, its missing parts supplied by reference TRBV9 and TRBJ1-1, is DSGVTQTPKHLITATGQRVTLRCSPRSGDLSVYWYQQSLDQGLQFLIQYYNGEERAKGNILERFSAQQFPDLHSELNLSSLELGDSALYFCASSPGGGFSTEAFFGQGTRLTVV.

This chain joins TRBV5-1 and TRBJ1-5, with a tentative D call TRBD1 (5 bases). The germline gives CDR1 SGHRS, CDR2 YFSETQ. The CDR3 loop spans 15 amino acids. The V end was cut by 4 bases, the J end by 2 bases, with 13 bases between. For the CDR3, the DNA is TGCGCCAGCAGCGCAGGGTCAACTGGCAATCAGCCCCAGCATTTT. Encoded protein: CASSAGSTGNQPQHF.

The J gene is TRBJ2-1, the V gene TRBV5-1, with D possibly matching TRBD2 (6 bases). V lost 7 bases, J lost 8 bases, and 25 bases lay in between. Germline V lookup: CDR1 SGHRS, CDR2 YFSETQ. This CDR3 has 16 amino acids. CDR3 bases: TGCGCCAGCCAGAAAATACCGGCCGGAGGGAGAGATGAGCAGTTCTTC. This gives the protein CASQKIPAGGRDEQFF.

The chain employs TRBV7-9 and TRBJ1-5; the match to TRBD1 covers 7 bases. The germline gives CDR1 SEHNR, CDR2 FQNEAQ (reference sequence). The CDR3 is 16 residues long. V shed 5 bases and J 6 bases; nucleotides not matched to a gene: 13. The CDR3 sequence is CASSQETGVSSQPQHF. The DNA of the CDR3 is TGTGCCAGCAGCCAGGAAACAGGGGTTTCAAGTCAGCCCCAGCATTTT.

This rearrangement joins TRBV10-3 to TRBJ2-1, with TRBD2 identical over 8 bases. The germline gives CDR1 ENHRY, CDR2 SYGVKD. V lost 6 bases, J lost 8 bases, and 15 bases stayed unmatched. The CDR3 totals 16 residues. The CDR3 DNA follows: TGTGCCATCAGGAGAAGTAGCGGGGAATGGAAGGATGAGCAGTTCTTC. It is translated as CAIRRSSGEWKDEQFF.

The rearrangement uses TRBV5-1 and TRBJ1-4; TRBD1 matches 7 bases. Trimming at V came to 4 bases and at J to 2 bases, leaving 5 bases not matched to a gene. This CDR3 region has 15 residues. Germline values: CDR1 SGHRS, CDR2 YFSETQ. DNA for the CDR3: TGCGCCAGCAGCGAGCAGGGGGTGACTAATGAAAAACTGTTTTTT. Residues: CASSEQGVTNEKLFF.

The rearrangement joins TRBV24-1 to TRBJ1-2; 7 bases match TRBD1. V dropped 1 base and J dropped 4; count of bases not matched to a gene: 11. CDR1 and CDR2 (germline): KGHDR, SFDVKD. This CDR3 has 17 residues. The CDR3, as DNA: TGTGCCACCAGTGATTTTGACCTTAAATCAGGGGGCTATGGCTACACCTTC. It translates to CATSDFDLKSGGYGYTF.

This chain uses TRBV7-3 with TRBJ2-2; maybe TRBD2 (6 bases). From germline, CDR1 is SGHTA and CDR2 FQGTGA. The CDR3 length is 14 residues. Trimming shortened V by 6 bases and J by 1 base, and 9 bases separated the two germline ends. Written as DNA, the CDR3 is TGTGCCAGCAGTTACGGGGGGAACACCGGGGAGCTGTTTTTT. Protein product: CASSYGGNTGELFF.

The V call is TRBV6-5, the J call TRBJ1-3; D call uncertain. Trimming pared 2 bases from V and 4 bases from J, leaving 6 bases between. This CDR3 is built from 13 residues. CDR1 and CDR2 from the germline V gene are MNHEY and SVGAGI. The DNA for the CDR3 is TGTGCCAGCAGTTACGGCAGGGGAAACACCATATATTTT. This encodes CASSYGRGNTIYF.

The rearrangement uses TRBV5-4 and TRBJ1-1; TRBD1 agrees at 7 bases. The CDR3 has 16 residues. J was trimmed by 2 bases and V by 4 bases; bases with no gene match: 11. Germline lookup yields CDR1 SGHNT and CDR2 YYREEE (reference sequence). The CDR3 spells CASSGRRTGVNTEAFF. DNA for the CDR3: TGTGCCAGCAGCGGAAGAAGGACAGGCGTTAACACTGAAGCTTTCTTT.

This clone came up a few times. This sequence joins TRBV13 and TRBJ1-6; TRBD1 matches at 11 bases. The CDR3 has 18 residues. V lost 3 bases, J lost 13 bases, and 17 bases stayed unmatched. Germline CDR1 reads PRHDT; CDR2 reads FYEKMQ (reference sequence). In DNA, the CDR3 is TGTGCCAGCAGCTTCGGGACAGGGGGGGCCCTGACTCAACTGCCCCTCCACTTT. Translating it yields CASSFGTGGALTQLPLHF.

Here the CDR3 reads CASSKVERAGGANVLTF. CDR3 DNA sequence: TGTGCCAGCAGCAAAGTGGAACGGGCAGGAGGGGCCAACGTCCTGACTTTC. The chain combines TRBV21-1 with TRBJ2-6. TRBV21-1 counts as a pseudogene. The CDR3 covers 17 residues.

As regards this clone: The sample has other DNA sequences that encode this CDR3 too. V gene TRBV9 combines with J gene TRBJ1-3, with D possibly being TRBD1 (5 bases). This CDR3 has 14 amino acids. V lost 0 bases and J 1 base, leaving 5 bases between the germline ends. Germline V CDR1 and CDR2: SGDLS, YYNGEE. The CDR3 bases are TGTGCCAGCAGCGTAGCAGGGTCTGGAAACACCATATATTTT. This codes for CASSVAGSGNTIYF.

J is TRBJ1-6 and V is TRBV10-1; D not resolved. Germline CDR1 WNHNN, CDR2 SYGVQD (reference sequence). Trimming stripped 6 bases from V and 13 bases from J, with 13 bases between. This CDR3 region has 12 residues. CDR3 DNA sequence: TGCGCCAGCAGGACCGTCCTCTTTCCCCTCCACTTT. As protein: CASRTVLFPLHF.

The chain carries TRBV12-5 and TRBJ1-6; D call uncertain. The CDR3 spans 9 residues. Germline CDR1 LGHNT, CDR2 FRNRAP. DNA for the CDR3: TGTGCCCATAATTCACCCCTCCACTTT. Translation gives CAHNSPLHF.

Worth noting for this clone: Other DNA sequences within the sample encode an identical CDR3. The V call is TRBV29-1, the J call TRBJ1-2; D gene uncertain. This CDR3 spans 11 amino acids. The V and J ends lost 1 base and 5 bases respectively, with 5 bases between them. CDR1 is SQVTM and CDR2 is ANQGSEA in the germline V gene. The CDR3 coding sequence is TGCAGCGTTGAAGGGGGTTATGGCTACACCTTC. It codes for CSVEGGYGYTF. Full variable domain (rest looked up from reference TRBV29-1 and TRBJ1-2): SAVISQKPSRDICQRGTSLTIQCQVDSQVTMMFWYRQQPGQSLTLIATANQGSEATYESGFVIDKFPISRPNLTFSTLTVSNMSPEDSSIYLCSVEGGYGYTFGSGTRLTVV.

V is TRBV5-8 and J is TRBJ1-2; 7 bases are a match to TRBD1. This CDR3 has 16 residues. Germline loops: CDR1 SGHTS, CDR2 YDEGEE. Unmatched junction bases numbered 9, after V lost 4 bases and J lost 0 bases. CDR3 bases: TGTGCCAGCAGCCCAGAGAGGGGGCGGACTAACTATGGCTACACCTTC. It is translated as CASSPERGRTNYGYTF.

The chain carries TRBV6-1 and TRBJ2-1; D not certain. The V gene lost 3 bases and the J gene lost 8 bases, with 20 bases spanning the gap. The CDR3 covers 16 residues. CDR1 is MNHNS and CDR2 is SASEGT in the germline V gene. CDR3 loop: CASSEGQVLAWDEQFF. DNA for the CDR3: TGTGCCAGCAGTGAGGGCCAGGTCCTCGCTTGGGATGAGCAGTTCTTC.